A single sample is the source of the 24 T cell receptor beta chains below, sequenced in a study of T cells in Graves' hyperthyroidism and ophthalmopathy. Template material for amplifying TCR beta CDR3 regions consisted of RNA transcripts. Researchers ran a first-round RT-PCR on the TCR CDR3 using the HTBI primer set. TCRdb ran MiXCR on the multiplex PCR reads and lists one entry per CDR3 protein. The profile shows more than 550,000 distinct CDR3 sequences, about 45% of them singletons. The source material was peripheral blood or thyroid tissue (not recorded which). Receptors originate from an adult man with Graves' disease, either hyperthyroidism or ophthalmopathy (not recorded which).

The table lists this clonotype with a count of one. One end of the junction fails to match germline, which may point to a read error. The chain combines TRBV10-3 with TRBJ2-6; D is perhaps TRBD1 or TRBD2 (5 bases each). Germline values: CDR1 ENHRY, CDR2 SYGVKD. The CDR3 is 16 amino acids. The CDR3: CASSYSHGAGANVLTF. CDR3 bases: TGTGCCAGCAGTTACTCGCACGGGGCGGGGGCCAACGTCCTGACTTTC.

About this clonotype: Since a much larger clone is just one base distant, this may be a read error. This chain uses TRBV7-8 with TRBJ2-7; D might be TRBD2 (6 bases). CDR1 and CDR2 (germline): SGHVS, FQNEAQ. Trimming removed 1 base from V and 7 bases from J, with 17 bases in between. CDR3 size: 15 residues. The CDR3 loop is CASSLDRGKLREQYF. CDR3 nucleotide sequence: TGTGCCAGCAGCTTAGATCGGGGGAAGCTGCGGGAGCAGTACTTC.

This sequence joins TRBV20-1 and TRBJ2-7, with TRBD1 identical over 11 bases. This CDR3 region has 12 residues. Germline values: CDR1 DFQATT, CDR2 SNEGSKA (reference sequence). Germline trimming cut 1 base from V and 7 bases from J; bases unmatched to any gene: 0. CDR3 amino acids: CSARGDRGEQYF. Written as DNA, the CDR3 is TGCAGTGCTAGAGGGGACAGGGGGGAGCAGTACTTC.

The gene calls are TRBV20-1 and TRBJ2-5, with D perhaps being TRBD1 or TRBD2 (6 bases each). The CDR3 sequence is 14 residues long. Germline loops: CDR1 DFQATT, CDR2 SNEGSKA (reference sequence). The V gene lost 2 bases and the J gene lost 0 bases, with 10 bases spanning the gap. The CDR3 DNA follows: TGCAGTGCTAGATTTCGGGGGCACCAAGAGACCCAGTACTTC. Protein: CSARFRGHQETQYF.

This chain joins TRBV5-1 and TRBJ1-2, with D tentatively TRBD1 (6 bases). Germline-derived CDR1 and CDR2 are SGHRS and YFSETQ. Trimming took 3 bases from V and 6 from J, leaving 15 bases between them. The CDR3 loop spans 14 amino acids. CDR3 in amino acids: CASSSGAIGDGYTF. The CDR3 nucleotides read TGCGCCAGCAGCTCGGGGGCCATCGGCGATGGCTACACCTTC.

This chain links TRBV20-1 with TRBJ2-7, with 10 bases fitting TRBD2. The CDR3 totals 12 residues. The germline V gene encodes CDR1 DFQATT and CDR2 SNEGSKA (reference sequence). V was clipped by 6 bases and J by 5 bases; unmatched bases: 4. The CDR3 protein is CSARTSGDEQYF. CDR3 in DNA: TGCAGTGCCAGGACTAGCGGCGACGAGCAGTACTTC.

About this clonotype itself: A read error is possible here, since a much larger clone lies one base away. V is TRBV20-1 and J is TRBJ2-5; TRBD2 aligns across 7 bases. The CDR3 length is 14 residues. V lost 2 bases to trimming and J lost 5 bases; unmatched junction nucleotides: 8. Germline lookup yields CDR1 DFQATT and CDR2 SNEGSKA (reference sequence). The CDR3, as DNA: TGCAGTGCTAGATCCGGACGGGGGGAGGAGACCCAGTACTTC. It is translated as CSARSGRGEETQYF.

The chain recombines TRBV29-1 with TRBJ2-7; the D gene is possibly TRBD2 (6 bases). V was pared by 5 bases and J by 4 bases, with 21 bases between. Germline values: CDR1 SQVTM, CDR2 ANQGSEA. The CDR3 sequence is 15 residues long. The CDR3 coding sequence is TGCAGCGTTTCCGGGACTTCCTCCCTGGGATACGAGCAGTACTTC. Translating gives CSVSGTSSLGYEQYF.

Regarding this clonotype: The junction departs from germline at one end; a sequencing error may be responsible. This rearrangement joins TRBV5-1 to TRBJ1-4, with D possibly being TRBD1 (6 bases). This CDR3 is 15 amino acids long. Germline CDR1 SGHRS, CDR2 YFSETQ. CDR3 amino acids: CASSLSGTPKEKLFF. CDR3 in DNA: TGCGCCAGCAGCTTGTCCGGGACACCTAAAGAAAAACTGTTTTTT.

This clonotype appeared many times. One junction end does not reproduce the germline sequence, and a read error may be involved. This rearrangement joins TRBV7-9 to TRBJ2-7, with D possibly matching TRBD1 (6 bases). Germline-derived CDR1 and CDR2 are SEHNR and FQNEAQ (reference sequence). There are 9 residues in the CDR3. The CDR3 reads CASSERQDF. The CDR3 coding sequence is TGTGCCAGCAGCGAGCGACAGGACTTC.

This chain links TRBV12-3 or TRBV12-4 with TRBJ2-3, with D possibly matching TRBD1 (5 bases). V was cut by 6 bases and J by 6 bases, with 19 bases left in between. The length of the CDR3 is 15 residues. This chain's CDR3 is CASSQDTGAIDTQYF. The DNA of the CDR3 is TGTGCCAGCAGCCAAGATACTGGGGCTATCGATACGCAGTATTTT.

In this sample, this clonotype turned up a few times. The V call is TRBV5-1, the J call TRBJ1-1; 7 positions agree with TRBD1. The junction had 6 bases not matched to a gene; V was cut back by 4 bases and J by 3 bases. CDR1 SGHRS and CDR2 YFSETQ come from the germline V gene. The CDR3 length is 14 residues. The CDR3: CASSATGRDTEAFF. CDR3 coding DNA: TGCGCCAGCAGCGCGACAGGGCGGGACACTGAAGCTTTCTTT.

This clonotype was seen at least ten times. This chain uses TRBV10-3 with TRBJ1-5; D not certain. The V and J ends lost 4 bases and 2 bases respectively, with 6 bases between them. Germline V gene data show CDR1 as ENHRY and CDR2 as SYGVKD. CDR3 length: 13 residues. The CDR3 spells CAISGSGNQPQHF. CDR3 DNA: TGTGCCATCAGTGGATCGGGCAATCAGCCCCAGCATTTT.

This chain uses TRBV5-8 with TRBJ1-3, with D maybe TRBD1 (6 bases). The V gene's germline CDR1 is SGHTS and CDR2 YDEGEE. V dropped 4 bases and J dropped 0 bases, with 14 bases sitting between them. The CDR3 is 16 amino acids. Here the CDR3 DNA reads TGTGCCAGCAGCCCGCCGGGGACATACTCTGGAAACACCATATATTTT. Translated, it gives CASSPPGTYSGNTIYF.

The chain employs TRBV7-2 and TRBJ1-6, with 7 bases that match TRBD1. This CDR3 region has 15 residues. J gave up 6 bases and V 8 bases, and 10 bases lay outside the gene matches. CDR1 and CDR2 from the germline V gene are SGHTA and FQGNSA. The CDR3 region is CASSPQGSGNSPLHF. CDR3 nucleotide sequence: TGTGCCAGCTCACCACAGGGGTCCGGTAATTCACCCCTCCACTTT.

CDR3 sequence reads: CASRINLETQYF. DNA of the CDR3: TGCGCCAGCAGAATAAACCTCGAGACCCAGTACTTC. The chain uses TRBV5-1 and TRBJ2-5, with no clear D. This CDR3 is built from 12 residues. Germline values: CDR1 SGHRS, CDR2 YFSETQ. Trimming removed 5 bases at V and 5 bases at J, with 10 bases between.

This clonotype has at least ten counts. The V call is TRBV7-2, the J call TRBJ1-6; D remains unclear. This CDR3 region has 14 residues. Trimming took off 4 bases at V and 7 bases at J, with 11 bases between the two ends. The germline CDR1 and CDR2 sequences are SGHTA and FQGNSA. CDR3 sequence reads: CASSSLLGNSPLHF. DNA of the CDR3: TGTGCCAGCAGCTCCCTATTAGGAAATTCACCCCTCCACTTT.

There are a few counts of this clonotype. The gene calls are TRBV20-1 and TRBJ1-1; the D is unclear. V lost 1 base, J lost 1 base, and 7 bases lay in between. This CDR3 comprises 13 residues. The germline CDR1 and CDR2 sequences are DFQATT and SNEGSKA (reference sequence). CDR3 sequence (DNA): TGCAGTGCTAGAGGCAGCCCGAACACTGAAGCTTTCTTT. Protein: CSARGSPNTEAFF.

This clonotype was seen ten or more times. The chain is built from TRBV7-2 and TRBJ2-7; D call uncertain. CDR3 length: 14 amino acids. V shed 5 bases and J shed 1 base, with 12 bases lying between them. CDR1 and CDR2 (germline): SGHTA, FQGNSA. DNA for the CDR3: TGTGCCAGCAGCCCGTCGACCGCGTCCTACGAGCAGTACTTC. This codes for CASSPSTASYEQYF.

The gene calls are TRBV9 and TRBJ1-6; possibly TRBD1 for D (6 bases). Germline V lookup: CDR1 SGDLS, CDR2 YYNGEE. Trimming took off 2 bases at V and 3 bases at J, with 9 bases between the two ends. The CDR3 runs 15 residues. CDR3: CASSVGGGYNSPLHF. The CDR3 bases are TGTGCCAGCAGCGTGGGAGGGGGCTATAATTCACCCCTCCACTTT.

The genes are TRBV2 and TRBJ1-1; D ambiguous. Trimming cost V 5 bases and J 1 base, with 17 bases left between them. The CDR3 sequence is 16 residues long. Germline V CDR1 and CDR2: SNHLY, FYNNEI. CDR3 nucleotide sequence: TGTGCCAGCAGTCGCCCGATCCTAAGAGGGAACACTGAAGCTTTCTTT. Translated, it gives CASSRPILRGNTEAFF.

As to this clonotype: A read error may account for a junction end that differs from germline. The V call is TRBV20-1, the J call TRBJ2-6, with D perhaps assigned TRBD1 or TRBD2 (7 bases each). CDR3 length equals 16 residues. The germline gives CDR1 DFQATT, CDR2 SNEGSKA (reference sequence). Here the CDR3 reads CSARGPPGGQLATEAF. As DNA, the CDR3 is TGCAGTGCTAGAGGCCCCCCGGGGGGACAGCTTGCCACTGAAGCTTTC.

This clonotype was counted a single time. DNA for the CDR3: TGTGCCAGCAGCTCACACGACCTACAGGGGCAATCACCCCTCCACTTT. Its translation: CASSSHDLQGQSPLHF. The chain carries TRBV7-1 and TRBJ1-6; 7 bases match TRBD1. TRBV7-1 is labeled an ORF, and its function is uncertain. The V segment lost 2 bases and the J segment 10 bases; nucleotides outside the gene matches: 11. This CDR3 region has 16 residues.

The V gene is TRBV20-1, the J gene TRBJ2-5, with D perhaps being TRBD1 or TRBD2 (5 bases each). The CDR3 is 16 residues long. V dropped 2 bases and J dropped 9 bases, with 25 bases sitting between them. Germline V gene lookup returns CDR1 DFQATT and CDR2 SNEGSKA (reference sequence). CDR3 sequence: CSARRPRAREHQPQYF. Here the CDR3 DNA reads TGCAGTGCTAGACGTCCCAGGGCGAGGGAGCATCAGCCCCAGTACTTC.